This T cell receptor (beta chain) was observed in a study of Ad26.COV2.S vaccination and SARS-CoV-2 variants. The treatment denotes: roughly 19 received Ad26.COV2.S at low or high dose, single or two shots; about 5 received placebo; per-sample allocation not given. The samples were gathered on day 63 after the first injection of vaccine or placebo. CDR1 and CDR2 (germline): SGHNT, YYREEE (reference sequence). Trimming shortened V by 2 bases and J by 4 bases, and 11 bases separated the two germline ends. The CDR3 totals 14 residues. Some clones are missing from TCRdb's copy, which holds only in-frame ones; the method was immunoSEQ multiplex PCR. The sample includes 500,000 or so clones, roughly nine tenths of them seen just once.

This sequence originates from a person aged 18-60 years who received the Ad26.COV2.S COVID-19 vaccine or a placebo. The chain joins TRBV5-4 to TRBJ2-3; possible D gene TRBD2, 6 bases. Material: peripheral blood, obtained in a trial of Ad26.COV2.S vaccine versus placebo. The CDR3 DNA sequence: TGTGCCAGCAGCTTCGGGGGACTGCCAGATACGCAGTATTTT. Its translation is CASSFGGLPDTQYF.